Shown below are 32 T cell receptor beta chains from a single sample sequenced in a study of blood T cell repertoires in COVID-19. TCRdb's copy holds only in-frame clones and misses some; the assay was immunoSEQ multiplex PCR. This sample has 150,000 or so clones; approximately 90% occur once, and the top ten carry 15%. The sample taken for sequencing was peripheral blood. The receptors originated from a middle-aged woman with acute or convalescent COVID-19.

The V and J genes are TRBV27 and TRBJ2-7; a weak D match, TRBD2 (6 bases). The V end was cut by 8 bases, the J end by 0 bases, with 20 bases between. This CDR3 has 16 residues. Germline V CDR1 and CDR2: MNHEY, SMNVEV (reference sequence). The CDR3: CASGNTSPDISYEQYF. The CDR3 bases are TGTGCCAGCGGAAATACTAGCCCCGACATCTCCTACGAGCAGTACTTC.

The DNA of the CDR3 is TGTGCCAGCAGCGTAGCATGGAACTCAGGCTATGGCTACACCTTC. It translates to CASSVAWNSGYGYTF. V is TRBV9 and J is TRBJ1-2; D is ambiguous. The CDR3 is 15 amino acids. Trimming pared 0 bases from V and 4 bases from J, leaving 13 bases between. CDR1 SGDLS and CDR2 YYNGEE come from the germline V gene.

This rearrangement joins TRBV2 to TRBJ2-7; weak D call: TRBD1 (6 bases). The CDR3 has 15 amino acids. The germline V gene has CDR1 SNHLY and CDR2 FYNNEI. V lost 1 base to trimming and J lost 4 bases, with 14 bases between them. CDR3 nucleotide sequence: TGTGCCAGCAGTGAAGTTGGGGGCCTGGGTTACGAGCAGTACTTC. It is translated as CASSEVGGLGYEQYF.

V and J are TRBV28 and TRBJ1-4; tentatively, D is TRBD1 (5 bases). Germline lookup yields CDR1 MDHEN and CDR2 SYDVKM. Trimming took 2 bases from V and 8 from J, leaving 12 bases between them. This CDR3 is 14 amino acids long. The CDR3 here is CASSLSQGKEKLFF. The CDR3 DNA reads TGTGCCAGCAGTTTAAGTCAGGGAAAAGAAAAACTGTTTTTT.

This chain's CDR3 is CASSLRLAGDSYEQYF. CDR3 bases: TGTGCCAGCAGCTTAAGGTTAGCGGGGGACTCCTACGAGCAGTACTTC. This chain connects TRBV7-8 to TRBJ2-7; 9 positions match TRBD2. The CDR3 covers 16 residues. The trim removed 2 bases at V and 0 bases at J, leaving 5 bases unmatched. Per the germline V gene, CDR1 is SGHVS and CDR2 is FQNEAQ.

V and J are TRBV6-1 and TRBJ1-5; D is perhaps TRBD1 (5 bases). Germline V gene sequence: CDR1 MNHNS, CDR2 SASEGT. Trimming removed 2 bases from V and 3 bases from J, with 14 bases in between. The CDR3 has 16 amino acids. The CDR3 coding sequence is TGTGCCAGCAGTGAAAGGGTGGGGGGGAACAATCAGCCCCAGCATTTT. Residues: CASSERVGGNNQPQHF.

The chain recombines TRBV5-1 with TRBJ2-2; 7 bases line up with TRBD1. V trimming: 3 bases; J trimming: 1 base; junction bases outside the gene matches: 12. The germline CDR1 and CDR2 sequences are SGHRS and YFSETQ. This CDR3 region has 18 residues. The CDR3 region is CASSSRSLRTGNTGELFF. The DNA for the CDR3 is TGCGCCAGCAGCTCTCGATCCCTTCGGACAGGGAACACCGGGGAGCTGTTTTTT.

The J gene is TRBJ1-5, the V gene TRBV7-8; D not certain. The V and J ends lost 1 base and 3 bases respectively, with 10 bases between them. From germline, CDR1 is SGHVS and CDR2 FQNEAQ. The CDR3 totals 15 residues. The CDR3 nucleotides are TGTGCCAGCAGCTTAGTGGTCAGTCCCAATCAGCCCCAGCATTTT. Its protein is CASSLVVSPNQPQHF.

This chain uses TRBV3-1 (or the pseudogene TRBV3-2) with TRBJ1-2; 8 positions match TRBD1. Germline V gene data show CDR1 as LGHDT and CDR2 as YNNKEL (reference sequence). The CDR3 totals 15 residues. V was clipped by 0 bases and J by 5 bases; unmatched bases: 5. CDR3 protein: CASSQEGRGLYGYTF. The DNA of the CDR3 is TGTGCCAGCAGCCAAGAAGGCAGGGGGCTGTATGGCTACACCTTC.

V is TRBV9 and J is TRBJ1-1, with D perhaps TRBD1 (6 bases). The V gene's germline CDR1 is SGDLS and CDR2 YYNGEE. CDR3 length: 12 amino acids. V was pared by 0 bases and J by 7 bases, with 7 bases between. CDR3 nucleotides: TGTGCCAGCAGCGTAGGAGGGGGTGAAGCTTTCTTT. Encoded protein: CASSVGGGEAFF.

This rearrangement joins TRBV7-8 to TRBJ1-2; a possible D gene is TRBD1 (5 bases). CDR1 and CDR2 (germline): SGHVS, FQNEAQ. Trimming left V 1 base short and J 4 bases short, with 13 bases between. This CDR3 is 15 amino acids long. CDR3 nucleotides: TGTGCCAGCAGCTTAGTTGCCCAGGGTGGCTATGGCTACACCTTC. Translating it yields CASSLVAQGGYGYTF.

The rearrangement links TRBV6-5 to TRBJ1-2; no reliable D call. Germline assignment: CDR1 MNHEY and CDR2 SVGAGI. V shed 0 bases and J shed 8 bases, with 10 bases lying between them. This CDR3 is built from 13 residues. The CDR3 loop is CASSYSTGVGYTF. The CDR3, as DNA: TGTGCCAGCAGTTACTCAACCGGGGTCGGCTACACCTTC.

This clone was detected only a few times. This chain connects TRBV2 to TRBJ1-2, with 11 bases that match TRBD1. Germline V gives CDR1 SNHLY, CDR2 FYNNEI. V dropped 8 bases and J dropped 6; count of bases not matched to a gene: 5. This CDR3 is 13 amino acids long. CDR3 DNA: TGTGCCAGCGGGACAGGGGGAGGTGATGGCTACACCTTC. This encodes CASGTGGGDGYTF.

The CDR3 nucleotides read TGTGCCAGCAGCTTAGCTTGGGGTGACAGGTTCGGGAGCAATCAGCCCCAGCATTTT. This gives the protein CASSLAWGDRFGSNQPQHF. The chain recombines TRBV7-7 with TRBJ1-5, with TRBD1 as a possible D gene (6 bases). V lost 0 bases to trimming and J lost 1 base, with 19 bases between them. From germline, CDR1 is SSHAT and CDR2 FNYEAQ (reference sequence). CDR3 length equals 19 residues.

V is TRBV18 and J is TRBJ1-5, with D unresolved. V dropped 2 bases and J dropped 4 bases, with 9 bases sitting between them. CDR1 KGHSH and CDR2 LQKENI come from the germline V gene. The CDR3 extends over 14 amino acids. The CDR3, as DNA: TGTGCCAGCTCACCAAATTCCGGGAATCAGCCCCAGCATTTT. Protein sequence: CASSPNSGNQPQHF.

The table lists this clone with a few counts. This chain connects TRBV28 to TRBJ1-6; 9 nucleotides match TRBD1. The V gene's germline CDR1 is MDHEN and CDR2 SYDVKM. The CDR3 covers 15 residues. The V gene end was trimmed by 6 bases and the J gene end by 5 bases; junction bases not matched to a gene: 5. The CDR3 nucleotides read TGTGCCAGCAGGCCCTGGACAGGGGATAATTCACCCCTCCACTTT. Translating it yields CASRPWTGDNSPLHF.

The rearrangement links TRBV28 to TRBJ1-5; TRBD1 matches 7 bases. Germline loops: CDR1 MDHEN, CDR2 SYDVKM. This CDR3 contains 17 residues. V gave up 1 base and J gave up 0 bases; unmatched junction bases: 6. The CDR3 here is CASSLSTGPNSNQPQHF. The CDR3 nucleotides read TGTGCCAGCAGTTTATCGACAGGGCCGAATAGCAATCAGCCCCAGCATTTT.

The chain employs TRBV6-6 and TRBJ1-4; maybe TRBD1 (5 bases). This CDR3 is built from 15 residues. V lost 5 bases, J lost 0 bases, and 10 bases lay in between. Germline V lookup: CDR1 MNHNY, CDR2 SVGAGI (reference sequence). CDR3 sequence: CASSLSGTTNEKLFF. DNA of the CDR3: TGTGCCAGCAGTCTTTCAGGGACAACTAATGAAAAACTGTTTTTT.

The gene calls are TRBV5-1 and TRBJ1-1, with 9 bases aligning to TRBD1. Per the germline V gene, CDR1 is SGHRS and CDR2 is YFSETQ. The CDR3 is made up of 16 amino acids. The junction had 7 bases not matched to a gene; V was cut back by 0 bases and J by 4 bases. CDR3 sequence: CASSLDNDRGFTEAFF. The CDR3 region has the DNA TGCGCCAGCAGCTTGGATAATGACAGGGGGTTCACTGAAGCTTTCTTT.

The rearrangement joins TRBV24-1 to TRBJ2-1; the D gene is possibly TRBD2 (5 bases). The ends were cut back, 3 bases at V and 11 bases at J, with 10 bases in the middle. Germline lookup yields CDR1 KGHDR and CDR2 SFDVKD. This CDR3 comprises 12 residues. CDR3 region: CATSDESGQQFF. In nucleotides, the CDR3 is TGTGCCACCAGTGATGAAAGCGGCCAGCAGTTCTTC.

DNA for the CDR3: TGTGCCAGTAGTATGCCCAGGACAGGGACCACCGGGGAGCTGTTTTTT. Protein product: CASSMPRTGTTGELFF. The chain joins TRBV19 to TRBJ2-2; 8 bases map to TRBD1. The CDR3 consists of 16 residues. Looked up from germline, CDR1 is LNHDA and CDR2 is SQIVND (reference sequence). V dropped 3 bases and J dropped 4; count of bases not matched to a gene: 7. Using reference TRBV19 and TRBJ2-2 for the parts outside the CDR3, the full variable domain is DGGITQSPKYLFRKEGQNVTLSCEQNLNHDAMYWYRQDPGQGLRLIYYSQIVNDFQKGDIAEGYSVSREKKESFPLTVTSAQKNPTAFYLCASSMPRTGTTGELFFGEGSRLTVL.

The chain uses TRBV7-9 and TRBJ2-2, with 9 bases fitting TRBD1. V lost 1 base to trimming and J lost 7 bases; unmatched junction nucleotides: 7. The CDR3 spans 16 residues. Germline lookup yields CDR1 SEHNR and CDR2 FQNEAQ (reference sequence). CDR3 sequence reads: CASSLGGTGKDGELFF. The DNA of the CDR3 is TGTGCCAGCAGCTTAGGAGGGACAGGGAAGGACGGGGAGCTGTTTTTT.

This chain links TRBV20-1 with TRBJ2-1; 10 bases are a match to TRBD2. Trimming removed 6 bases from V and 15 bases from J; junction bases left unmatched: 8. This CDR3 comprises 11 residues. Looked up from germline, CDR1 is DFQATT and CDR2 is SNEGSKA (reference sequence). As DNA, the CDR3 is TGCAGTGCGGGAGCTAGCGGGAGCTTGTTCTTC. Protein: CSAGASGSLFF.

This clone was detected once. This chain links TRBV25-1 with TRBJ2-1, with 9 bases that match TRBD2. Germline V gives CDR1 MGHDK, CDR2 SYGVNS. The CDR3 consists of 16 residues. The ends lost 3 bases at V and 2 bases at J; junction bases unmatched: 5. This CDR3 is CASSDIAGEAYNEQFF. The CDR3, as DNA: TGTGCCAGCAGTGACATAGCGGGAGAGGCCTACAATGAGCAGTTCTTC.

The chain recombines TRBV18 with TRBJ1-4, with D possibly matching TRBD1 (6 bases). V lost 4 bases to trimming and J lost 4 bases, with 13 bases between them. There are 15 residues in the CDR3. CDR1 and CDR2 (germline): KGHSH, LQKENI. This CDR3 is CASSHETGRNEKLFF. The DNA for the CDR3 is TGTGCCAGCTCACACGAGACAGGCCGTAATGAAAAACTGTTTTTT.

This rearrangement joins TRBV5-6 to TRBJ1-2; the D is unclear. The V and J ends lost 0 bases and 1 base respectively, with 10 bases between them. The germline V gene encodes CDR1 SGHDT and CDR2 YYEEEE. CDR3 length: 15 residues. The CDR3 DNA is TGTGCCAGCAGCTTGGGTCATACGGGTAACTATGGCTACACCTTC. Amino acids: CASSLGHTGNYGYTF.

This chain connects TRBV14 to TRBJ2-1, with TRBD2 as a possible D gene (7 bases). This CDR3 comprises 17 residues. Trimming left V 0 bases short and J 3 bases short, with 15 bases between. Germline V gene sequence: CDR1 SGHDN, CDR2 FVKESK. CDR3 sequence: CASSQETSGTLYNEQFF. Written as DNA, the CDR3 is TGTGCCAGCAGCCAAGAAACGAGCGGGACACTCTACAATGAGCAGTTCTTC.

The chain links TRBV10-2 to TRBJ1-3, with D possibly TRBD1 on 6 matching bases. CDR3 length equals 17 residues. The germline V gene encodes CDR1 WSHSY and CDR2 SAAADI. The V gene lost 3 bases and the J gene lost 2 bases, with 17 bases spanning the gap. The CDR3 region is CASSDGSGAHTGNTIYF. CDR3 DNA sequence: TGCGCCAGCAGTGATGGGTCAGGGGCTCATACTGGAAACACCATATATTTT.

The table lists this clone with a count of one. The CDR3 sequence: CASSLRDRLHTDTQYF. As DNA, the CDR3 is TGTGCCAGCAGCTTGCGGGACAGGCTCCACACAGATACGCAGTATTTT. This sequence joins TRBV5-6 and TRBJ2-3; 8 nucleotides align to TRBD1. V lost 1 base, J lost 2 bases, and 6 bases stayed unmatched. The length of the CDR3 is 16 residues. Per the germline V gene, CDR1 is SGHDT and CDR2 is YYEEEE.

The rearrangement joins TRBV28 to TRBJ2-3; the match to TRBD2 covers 9 bases. Germline CDR1 is MDHEN and CDR2 is SYDVKM. The V and J ends lost 5 bases and 0 bases, in that order; junction bases with no gene match: 9. The CDR3 is 17 residues long. CDR3 amino acids: CASSPDGLAHSTDTQYF. CDR3 nucleotides: TGTGCCAGCAGTCCCGATGGACTAGCGCATAGCACAGATACGCAGTATTTT.

The chain is built from TRBV27 and TRBJ1-2; D may be TRBD1 (6 bases). The CDR3 is made up of 15 amino acids. Germline assignment: CDR1 MNHEY and CDR2 SMNVEV (reference sequence). The ends were cut back, 0 bases at V and 0 bases at J, with 8 bases in the middle. The CDR3 here is CASSLSGGANYGYTF. The CDR3, as DNA: TGTGCCAGCAGTTTATCAGGGGGAGCTAACTATGGCTACACCTTC.

This chain links TRBV7-8 with TRBJ1-1; D is perhaps TRBD1 (6 bases). This CDR3 has 15 amino acids. Germline CDR1 and CDR2: SGHVS and FQNEAQ. V dropped 0 bases and J dropped 1 base, with 9 bases sitting between them. DNA of the CDR3: TGTGCCAGCAGCTTAGCGGGCAGGGGGAACACTGAAGCTTTCTTT. It encodes CASSLAGRGNTEAFF.